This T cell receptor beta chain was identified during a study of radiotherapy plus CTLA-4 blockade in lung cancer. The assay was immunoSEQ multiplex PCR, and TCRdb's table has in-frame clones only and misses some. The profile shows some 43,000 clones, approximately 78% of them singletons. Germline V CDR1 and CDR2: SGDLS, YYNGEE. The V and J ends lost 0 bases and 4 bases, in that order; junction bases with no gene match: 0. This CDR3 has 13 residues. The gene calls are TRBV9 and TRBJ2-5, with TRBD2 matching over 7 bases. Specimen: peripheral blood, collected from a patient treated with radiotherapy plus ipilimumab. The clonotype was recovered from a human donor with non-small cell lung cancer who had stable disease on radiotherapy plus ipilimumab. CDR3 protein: CASSVGGGETQYF. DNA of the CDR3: TGTGCCAGCAGCGTAGGGGGGGGAGAGACCCAGTACTTC.